This section outlines one TCR beta chain sequence together with its context. CD4+ cell separation produced CD45RA+ naive and CD45RA-negative memory subsets. The V and J ends lost 6 bases and 4 bases respectively, with 11 bases between them. The CDR3 has 13 residues. CDR1 is MDHEN and CDR2 is SYDVKM in the germline V gene. The data were produced by immunoSEQ multiplex PCR, yet TCRdb's version contains in-frame clones alone and is incomplete. This table has 2 million to 3 million clones, over 85% appearing once. The source of the sample is a study of shared clonotypes between healthy human individuals. The receptor's source is a man younger than 35 in good health. Some clones in this sample may be carry-over from other donors' samples. Sample: naive CD4+ T cells from PBMCs. Subset denoted: CD45RA+ positively selected. The chain uses TRBV28 and TRBJ2-3; no clear D. The CDR3 spells CASSTFSPDTQYF. In nucleotides, the CDR3 is TGTGCCAGCAGCACATTCAGTCCAGATACGCAGTATTTT. Complete variable domain (other parts from reference TRBV28 and TRBJ2-3): DVKVTQSSRYLVKRTGEKVFLECVQDMDHENMFWYRQDPGLGLRLIYFSYDVKMKEKGDIPEGYSVSREKKERFSLILESASTNQTSMYLCASSTFSPDTQYFGPGTRLTVL.